The present TCR beta chain was sequenced within a study of graft-versus-host responses after intestinal transplantation. Study-wide background: Recipients were given multivisceral, liver-intestinal, or isolated intestinal transplants.

Repertoires were generated with immunoSEQ multiplex PCR, while TCRdb's copy carries only in-frame clones and drops some. The repertoire has some 70,000 clones, over 75% of them found once; the top ten carry around 8%. Notes on the study in general: Allograft clonal ratios (graft-versus-host to host-versus-graft) were high in patients who had graft-donor T cell macrochimerism.

The CDR3 covers 12 residues. V was trimmed by 5 bases and J by 5 bases, leaving 10 bases between them. The germline gives CDR1 LNHDA, CDR2 SQIVND (reference sequence). A word on this clone: The target antigen is unknown.

Specimen: unstimulated CD8+ T cells sorted from spleen or lymph node cells, collected before transplant. This clonotype was obtained from a human donor who was the organ donor for an intestinal transplant. The chain employs TRBV19 and TRBJ2-7; D gene unclear. In DNA, the CDR3 is TGTGCCAGTAGTCCAGGAATAGACGAGCAGTACTTC. It translates to CASSPGIDEQYF.